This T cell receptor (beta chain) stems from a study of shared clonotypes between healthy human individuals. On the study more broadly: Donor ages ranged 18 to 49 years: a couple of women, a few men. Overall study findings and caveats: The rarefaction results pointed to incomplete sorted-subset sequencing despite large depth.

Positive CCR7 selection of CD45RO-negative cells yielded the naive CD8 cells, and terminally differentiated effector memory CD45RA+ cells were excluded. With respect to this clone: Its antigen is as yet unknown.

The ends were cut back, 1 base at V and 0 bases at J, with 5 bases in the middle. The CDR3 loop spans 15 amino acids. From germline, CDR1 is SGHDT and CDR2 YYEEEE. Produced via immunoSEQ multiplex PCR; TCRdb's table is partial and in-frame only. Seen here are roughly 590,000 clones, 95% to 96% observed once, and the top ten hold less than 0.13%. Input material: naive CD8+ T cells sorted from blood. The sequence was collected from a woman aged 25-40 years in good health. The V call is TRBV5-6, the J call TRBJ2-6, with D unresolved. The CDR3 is CASSLNPSGANVLTF. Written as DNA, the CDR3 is TGTGCCAGCAGCTTGAACCCCTCTGGGGCCAACGTCCTGACTTTC.